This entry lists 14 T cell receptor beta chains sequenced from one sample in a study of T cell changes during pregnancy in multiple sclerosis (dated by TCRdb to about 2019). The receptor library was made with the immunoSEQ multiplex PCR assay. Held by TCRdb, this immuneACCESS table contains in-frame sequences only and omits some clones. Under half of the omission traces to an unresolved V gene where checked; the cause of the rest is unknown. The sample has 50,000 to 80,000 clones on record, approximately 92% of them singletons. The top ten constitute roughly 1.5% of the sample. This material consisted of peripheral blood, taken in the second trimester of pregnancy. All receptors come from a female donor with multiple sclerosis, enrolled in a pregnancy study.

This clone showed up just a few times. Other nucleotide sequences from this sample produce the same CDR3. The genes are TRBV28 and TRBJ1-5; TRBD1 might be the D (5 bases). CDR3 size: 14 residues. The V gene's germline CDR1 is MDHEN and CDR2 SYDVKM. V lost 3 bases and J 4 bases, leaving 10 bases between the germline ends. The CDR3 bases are TGTGCCAGCAGTTTCCTGGGGGGGAATCAGCCCCAGCATTTT. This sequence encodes CASSFLGGNQPQHF. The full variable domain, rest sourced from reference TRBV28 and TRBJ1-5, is DVKVTQSSRYLVKRTGEKVFLECVQDMDHENMFWYRQDPGLGLRLIYFSYDVKMKEKGDIPEGYSVSREKKERFSLILESASTNQTSMYLCASSFLGGNQPQHFGDGTRLSIL.

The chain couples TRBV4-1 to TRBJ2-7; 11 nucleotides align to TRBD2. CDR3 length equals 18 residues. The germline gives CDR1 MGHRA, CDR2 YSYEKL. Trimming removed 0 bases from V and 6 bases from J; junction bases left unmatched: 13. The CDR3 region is CASSQDGDHSGLAAEQYF. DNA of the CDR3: TGCGCCAGCAGCCAAGATGGGGACCATTCGGGACTAGCGGCCGAGCAGTACTTC.

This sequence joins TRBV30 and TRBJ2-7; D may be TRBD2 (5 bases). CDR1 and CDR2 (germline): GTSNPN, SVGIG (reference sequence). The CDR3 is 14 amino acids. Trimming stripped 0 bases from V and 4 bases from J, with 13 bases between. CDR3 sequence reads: CAWSVEAVAYEQYF. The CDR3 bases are TGTGCCTGGAGTGTGGAGGCTGTAGCTTACGAGCAGTACTTC.

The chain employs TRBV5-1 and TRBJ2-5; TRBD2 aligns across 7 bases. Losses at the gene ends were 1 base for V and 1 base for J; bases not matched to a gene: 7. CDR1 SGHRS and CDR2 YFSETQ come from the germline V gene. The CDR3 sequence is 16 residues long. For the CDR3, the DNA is TGCGCCAGCAGCTTGTTTTGGGGACTATTCCAAGAGACCCAGTACTTC. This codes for CASSLFWGLFQETQYF.

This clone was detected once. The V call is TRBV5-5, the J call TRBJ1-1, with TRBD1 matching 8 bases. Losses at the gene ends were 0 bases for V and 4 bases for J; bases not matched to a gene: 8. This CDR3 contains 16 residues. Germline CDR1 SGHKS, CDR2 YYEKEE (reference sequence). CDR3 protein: CASSLEAQGASTEAFF. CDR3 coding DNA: TGTGCCAGCAGCTTGGAGGCCCAGGGGGCCAGCACTGAAGCTTTCTTT.

CDR3 loop: CASSYSDRGQEQYF. In DNA form, the CDR3 reads TGTGCCAGCAGTTACTCGGACAGGGGGCAGGAGCAGTACTTC. The V call is TRBV6-6, the J call TRBJ2-7, with TRBD1 identical over 11 bases. The CDR3 has 14 amino acids. Germline CDR1 and CDR2: MNHNY and SVGAGI (reference sequence). V shed 0 bases, J shed 7 bases, and the junction held 2 bases outside the gene matches.

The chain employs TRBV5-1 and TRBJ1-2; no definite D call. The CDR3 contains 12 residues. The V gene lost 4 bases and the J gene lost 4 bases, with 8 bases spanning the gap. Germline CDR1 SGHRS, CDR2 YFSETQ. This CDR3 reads CASSPSGYGYTF. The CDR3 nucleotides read TGCGCCAGCAGCCCAAGCGGCTATGGCTACACCTTC. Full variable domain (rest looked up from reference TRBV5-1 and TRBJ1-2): KAGVTQTPRYLIKTRGQQVTLSCSPISGHRSVSWYQQTPGQGLQFLFEYFSETQRNKGNFPGRFSGRQFSNSRSEMNVSTLELGDSALYLCASSPSGYGYTFGSGTRLTVV.

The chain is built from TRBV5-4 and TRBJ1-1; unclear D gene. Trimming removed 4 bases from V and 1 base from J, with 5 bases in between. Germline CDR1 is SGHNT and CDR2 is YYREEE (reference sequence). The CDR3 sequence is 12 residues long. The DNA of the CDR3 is TGTGCCAGCAGCCCCGGGAACACTGAAGCTTTCTTT. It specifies CASSPGNTEAFF.

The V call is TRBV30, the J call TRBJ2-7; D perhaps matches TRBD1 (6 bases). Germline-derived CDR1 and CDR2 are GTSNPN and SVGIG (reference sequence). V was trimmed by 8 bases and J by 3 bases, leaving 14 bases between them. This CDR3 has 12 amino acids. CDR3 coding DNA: TGTGCCGCGATGACAGGAAACTACGAGCAGTACTTC. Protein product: CAAMTGNYEQYF.

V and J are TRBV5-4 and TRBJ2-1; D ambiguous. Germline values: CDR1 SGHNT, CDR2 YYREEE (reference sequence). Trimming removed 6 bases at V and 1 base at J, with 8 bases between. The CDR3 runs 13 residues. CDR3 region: CASTSVSYNEQFF. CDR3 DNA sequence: TGTGCCAGCACCTCGGTGTCCTACAATGAGCAGTTCTTC.

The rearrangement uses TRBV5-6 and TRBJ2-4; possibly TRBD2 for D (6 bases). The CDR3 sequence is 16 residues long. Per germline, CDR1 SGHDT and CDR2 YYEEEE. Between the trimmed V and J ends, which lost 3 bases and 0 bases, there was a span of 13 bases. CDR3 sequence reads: CASSWRVKIAKNIQYF. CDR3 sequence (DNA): TGTGCCAGCAGCTGGAGGGTAAAGATAGCCAAAAACATTCAGTACTTC.

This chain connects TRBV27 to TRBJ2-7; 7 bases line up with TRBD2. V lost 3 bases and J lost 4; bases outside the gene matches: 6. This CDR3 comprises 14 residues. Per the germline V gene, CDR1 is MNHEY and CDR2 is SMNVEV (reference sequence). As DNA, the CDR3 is TGTGCCAGCAGTTTCGGGCCGGGGGGTTACGAGCAGTACTTC. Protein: CASSFGPGGYEQYF.

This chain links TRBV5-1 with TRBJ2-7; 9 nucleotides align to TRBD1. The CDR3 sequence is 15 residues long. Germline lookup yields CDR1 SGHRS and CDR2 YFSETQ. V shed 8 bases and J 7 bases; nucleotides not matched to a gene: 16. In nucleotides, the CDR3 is TGCGCCAGTCATACGAATCCGGGACAGGGCGGAGAGCAGTACTTC. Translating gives CASHTNPGQGGEQYF.

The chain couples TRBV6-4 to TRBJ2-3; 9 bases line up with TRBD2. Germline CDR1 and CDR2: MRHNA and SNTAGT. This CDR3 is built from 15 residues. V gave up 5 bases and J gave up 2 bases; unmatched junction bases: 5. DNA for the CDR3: TGTGCCAGCAGTCAGGGACTAGCAGACACAGATACGCAGTATTTT. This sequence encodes CASSQGLADTDTQYF.